This paragraph reports one T cell receptor (beta chain). This clone occurred once. Its antigen is not yet known. Per-base quality was not reported, and no clone a single base away is much larger than it. The data belong to a study of cytomegalovirus exposure and HLA in healthy donors (dated by TCRdb to between 2016 and 2019). In the study overall: According to a later analysis, one platform produced both the roughly 110 validation repertoires and the 670 or so repertoires of the first cohort. To predict cytomegalovirus infection status, the study brought together high-throughput TCR immunosequencing, statistical association of individual TCRs with disease status, and machine learning. In addition to the first cohort of roughly 700 subjects, a separate validation cohort of 120 different subjects was used. The study aimed to test whether signatures of past pathogen exposure could be identified by cataloging public T cell receptors. On the study overall, not on this receptor specifically: The study gave a list of 150 to 200 TCR beta chains associated with cytomegalovirus. In a later analysis, TCRs clustered in the first cohort were found to also tend to co-occur in the 130 or so validation repertoires, with approximately 95% of cluster scores above 0. A few of the identified cytomegalovirus-associated TCR beta chains were confirmed in vitro to be specific for cytomegalovirus antigens. The authors suggested that the approach could potentially be generalized to other disease states and immunological phenotypes. A later analysis had no HLA typing for the validation cohort, so co-occurrence there was scored across all 110 or so repertoires. In both the original and validation cohorts, the classifier was reported to diagnose cytomegalovirus status with high specificity and sensitivity. While some public TCRs were present in many individuals, most TCR sequences turned up only very rarely across donors.

Separate from the approximately 700-subject first cohort, the validation cohort of about 110 subjects was the group to which the donors belonged. Receptors were amplified or captured by the immunoSEQ multiplex PCR assay. Per the original workflow: A statistical classification framework was built for diagnosing cytomegalovirus status from the catalog of TCR beta chain sequences. TCRdb holds this immuneACCESS table with in-frame rearrangements only. Some clones are missing; in checked studies, unresolved V genes explain under half, and the rest has no known cause. The V and J calls and clone size were taken over from that table, and D and trimming were inferred from the DNA. This sample lists fewer than 90,000 clones; roughly 95% were detected once. Of the sample, around 1.6% falls within the top ten clones. The CDR3 measures 14 amino acids from cysteine to phenylalanine. Only the CDR3 region is kept as DNA, spanning 42 bases read in frame from base 1. As encoded in the germline V gene (reference sequence), CDR1 is MNHEY while CDR2 is SMNVEV. V has 0 bases trimmed and J has 4 bases trimmed; junction bases matching no gene number 1.

The sequence was obtained from a young man in good health and CMV-seropositive. Sequences were obtained from PBMCs. The chain is made from TRBV27 and TRBJ2-7; TRBD2 fits 9 bases in the junction. The DNA sequence follows: TGTGCCAGCAGTTTATCCCTAGCGGGGTACGAGCAGTACTTC. Its product reads: CASSLSLAGYEQYF.